A single sample is the source of the 24 T cell receptor beta chains below, sequenced in a study of T cell repertoires in cytomegalovirus infection. TCRdb re-called the reads through MiXCR, storing one row per CDR3 protein. The profile shows some 270,000 distinct CDR3 sequences, around 15% of them singletons. The material sequenced was CD8+ T cells from PBMCs. These receptors were taken from a human donor in good health (CMV status not recorded). Some clones in this sample may be carry-over from other donors' samples.

This chain uses TRBV2 with TRBJ2-1; 8 bases map to TRBD2. The CDR3 sequence is 14 residues long. The V and J ends lost 8 bases and 5 bases, in that order; junction bases with no gene match: 8. From germline, CDR1 is SNHLY and CDR2 FYNNEI. The CDR3 DNA is TGTGCCAGCCTACCGGGGGGGCCCAACAATGAGCAGTTCTTC. Its translation is CASLPGGPNNEQFF.

There are a few counts of this clonotype. J is TRBJ2-5 and V is TRBV6-2 or TRBV6-3; the D gene could be TRBD1 or TRBD2 (5 bases each). V was cut by 7 bases and J by 8 bases, with 20 bases left in between. Germline CDR1 reads MNHEY; CDR2 reads SVGEGT. The CDR3 sequence is 14 residues long. The CDR3 nucleotides read TGTGCCAGCACCAACGGTTACGGGGCATTTACCCAGTACTTC. Its protein is CASTNGYGAFTQYF.

The chain uses TRBV28 and TRBJ1-6; 7 bases are a match to TRBD1. V lost 6 bases to trimming and J lost 7 bases; unmatched junction nucleotides: 6. Germline lookup yields CDR1 MDHEN and CDR2 SYDVKM. The CDR3 runs 14 residues. CDR3 residues: CASRTDRWNSPLHF. The CDR3 coding sequence is TGTGCCAGCAGAACGGACAGGTGGAATTCACCCCTCCACTTT.

This clonotype is hyperexpanded. The chain combines TRBV7-6 with TRBJ1-1; unclear D gene. The CDR3 extends over 12 amino acids. Deletions cut 3 bases from V and 7 bases from J, with 9 bases between. CDR1 SGHVS and CDR2 FNYEAQ come from the germline V gene. The CDR3 coding sequence is TGTGCCAGCAGCTTCTTCGGTGGTGAAGCTTTCTTT. This encodes CASSFFGGEAFF.

The rearrangement uses TRBV28 and TRBJ2-7; maybe TRBD1 (6 bases). The germline V gene encodes CDR1 MDHEN and CDR2 SYDVKM. CDR3 size: 14 residues. Trimming removed 2 bases from V and 7 bases from J, with 15 bases in between. CDR3: CASSLRGRGHEQYF. The DNA for the CDR3 is TGTGCCAGCAGTTTAAGGGGCAGGGGTCATGAGCAGTACTTC.

The chain recombines TRBV6-6 with TRBJ2-7, with 7 bases identical to TRBD1. Germline trimming cut 6 bases from V and 2 bases from J; bases unmatched to any gene: 10. This CDR3 spans 15 amino acids. Germline CDR1 MNHNY, CDR2 SVGAGI (reference sequence). CDR3 region: CASSPIRDSPYEQYF. DNA for the CDR3: TGTGCCAGCAGCCCGATCCGGGACAGCCCCTACGAGCAGTACTTC.

The V call is TRBV6-2 or TRBV6-3, the J call TRBJ2-7; TRBD2 matches at 10 bases. The ends lost 2 bases at V and 5 bases at J; junction bases unmatched: 15. The length of the CDR3 is 18 residues. Germline assignment: CDR1 MNHEY and CDR2 SVGEGT. CDR3: CASSYRLASGGLRDEQYF. The CDR3 nucleotides are TGTGCCAGCAGTTACCGATTGGCTAGCGGGGGCCTACGGGACGAGCAGTACTTC.

This clonotype has more than one count but fewer than ten. This chain uses TRBV27 with TRBJ2-1; 7 positions match TRBD1. There are 14 residues in the CDR3. Germline V CDR1 and CDR2: MNHEY, SMNVEV (reference sequence). Trimming cost V 3 bases and J 4 bases; bases outside gene matches: 3. CDR3 protein: CASSFGQVYNEQFF. The DNA for the CDR3 is TGTGCCAGCAGTTTCGGACAGGTTTACAATGAGCAGTTCTTC.

This clonotype appeared many times. The chain couples TRBV4-3 to TRBJ1-2, with TRBD1 matching 7 bases. Trimming took 0 bases from V and 12 from J; bases not matched to a gene: 13. Germline V gene lookup returns CDR1 LGHNA and CDR2 YSLEER. The CDR3 consists of 15 residues. In nucleotides, the CDR3 is TGCGCCAGCAGCCAAGATCTCCAGGGGGGATTGGCGGACACCTTC. Protein product: CASSQDLQGGLADTF.

Ten or more counts support this clonotype. The chain combines TRBV7-9 with TRBJ1-6, with D tentatively TRBD1 (5 bases). Trimming stripped 8 bases from V and 8 bases from J, with 19 bases between. Germline values: CDR1 SEHNR, CDR2 FQNEAQ (reference sequence). The CDR3 sequence is 15 residues long. The CDR3 protein is CASFDLSQGHSPLHF. Here the CDR3 DNA reads TGTGCCAGCTTTGACCTTTCCCAGGGTCATTCACCCCTCCACTTT. Full variable domain (outside the CDR3, taken from reference TRBV7-9 and TRBJ1-6): DTGVSQNPRHKITKRGQNVTFRCDPISEHNRLYWYRQTLGQGPEFLTYFQNEAQLEKSRLLSDRFSAERPKGSFSTLEIQRTEQGDSAMYLCASFDLSQGHSPLHFGNGTRLTVT.

This clonotype was detected ten times or more. The chain recombines TRBV7-6 with TRBJ2-7, with 11 bases matching TRBD2. V shed 3 bases, J shed 5 bases, and the junction held 3 bases outside the gene matches. The CDR3 is 14 residues long. CDR1 SGHVS and CDR2 FNYEAQ come from the germline V gene. CDR3 DNA: TGTGCCAGCAGCTTTACTAGCGGGGGTAACGAGCAGTACTTC. This gives the protein CASSFTSGGNEQYF.

The chain recombines TRBV20-1 with TRBJ2-1; D not certain. The CDR3 sequence is 12 residues long. The V gene's germline CDR1 is DFQATT and CDR2 SNEGSKA (reference sequence). Trimming pared 0 bases from V and 4 bases from J, leaving 4 bases between. CDR3 in DNA: TGCAGTGCTAGAGATTATTACAATGAGCAGTTCTTC. Its protein product is CSARDYYNEQFF.

In this sample, this clonotype turned up many times. CDR3 DNA: TGTGCCAGCAGCGTACTACCATTAAATTACAATGAGCAGTTCTTC. It yields the protein CASSVLPLNYNEQFF. The gene calls are TRBV7-2 and TRBJ2-1; D remains unclear. The CDR3 is 15 amino acids. The V and J ends lost 5 bases and 4 bases respectively, with 15 bases between them. Germline assignment: CDR1 SGHTA and CDR2 FQGNSA. Full variable domain (rest looked up from reference TRBV7-2 and TRBJ2-1): GAGVSQSPSNKVTEKGKDVELRCDPISGHTALYWYRQSLGQGLEFLIYFQGNSAPDKSGLPSDRFSAERTGGSVSTLTIQRTQQEDSAVYLCASSVLPLNYNEQFFGPGTRLTVL.

This clonotype was counted only a few times. At one boundary the junction diverges from the germline segment, which might be a read error. The chain combines TRBV5-3 with TRBJ2-7, with 7 bases lining up with TRBD2. TRBV5-3 is identified as an open reading frame with a role that is uncertain. This CDR3 comprises 14 residues. The CDR3 DNA is TGTGCCAGCAGCTTGGGCCCCCCGGGAGGCGAGCAGTACTTC. Its protein product is CASSLGPPGGEQYF.

This clonotype showed up just a few times. J is TRBJ2-7 and V is TRBV12-5; D gene uncertain. Trimming took 4 bases from V and 7 from J, leaving 20 bases between them. The V gene's germline CDR1 is LGHNT and CDR2 FRNRAP. The CDR3 runs to 15 residues. The CDR3 loop is CASGWASQGLREQYF. The CDR3 DNA sequence: TGTGCTAGTGGTTGGGCAAGCCAAGGTCTGAGGGAGCAGTACTTC. Filled out from reference TRBV12-5 and TRBJ2-7, the complete variable domain reads DARVTQTPRHKVTEMGQEVTMRCQPILGHNTVFWYRQTMMQGLELLAYFRNRAPLDDSGMPKDRFSAEMPDATLATLKIQPSEPRDSAVYFCASGWASQGLREQYFGPGTRLTVT.

The table lists this clonotype with a count of one. This chain joins TRBV5-5 and TRBJ2-7, with 7 bases lining up with TRBD2. Germline trimming cut 1 base from V and 5 bases from J; bases unmatched to any gene: 21. The germline V gene has CDR1 SGHKS and CDR2 YYEKEE (reference sequence). CDR3 length equals 19 residues. CDR3 sequence (DNA): TGTGCCAGCAGCTTGTTTGGCGTCGATTCGCCCGGGAGGTCGGACGAGCAGTACTTC. Its translation: CASSLFGVDSPGRSDEQYF.

V usage is TRBV20-1 and J usage is TRBJ1-5; possible D gene TRBD1, 5 bases. Trimming pared 6 bases from V and 2 bases from J, leaving 11 bases between. Germline CDR1 DFQATT, CDR2 SNEGSKA (reference sequence). This CDR3 comprises 13 residues. The CDR3 here is CSATTGGNQPQHF. The CDR3 DNA reads as TGCAGTGCGACTACAGGAGGCAATCAGCCCCAGCATTTT.

This chain joins TRBV5-6 and TRBJ1-1, with D possibly being TRBD1 (6 bases). The CDR3 spans 13 residues. Germline V gene sequence: CDR1 SGHDT, CDR2 YYEEEE. Deletions cut 2 bases from V and 4 bases from J, with 9 bases between. CDR3 in amino acids: CASSFGGATEAFF. CDR3 bases: TGTGCCAGCAGCTTCGGGGGGGCCACTGAAGCTTTCTTT. The entire variable domain, with the rest obtained from reference TRBV5-6 and TRBJ1-1, is as follows: DAGVTQSPTHLIKTRGQQVTLRCSPKSGHDTVSWYQQALGQGPQFIFQYYEEEERQRGNFPDRFSGHQFPNYSSELNVNALLLGDSALYLCASSFGGATEAFFGQGTRLTVV.

This clonotype was seen only a few times. V is TRBV6-6 and J is TRBJ2-1; 8 bases agree with TRBD1. Trimming removed 0 bases from V and 3 bases from J; junction bases left unmatched: 4. Germline values: CDR1 MNHNY, CDR2 SVGAGI (reference sequence). CDR3 size: 16 residues. The CDR3 region has the DNA TGTGCCAGCAGTTACTCCCCCAGGGGGCTCTACAATGAGCAGTTCTTC. Protein sequence: CASSYSPRGLYNEQFF.

This sequence joins TRBV20-1 and TRBJ2-1, with TRBD1 as a possible D gene (5 bases). Germline values: CDR1 DFQATT, CDR2 SNEGSKA (reference sequence). Deletions cut 3 bases from V and 4 bases from J, with 19 bases between. There are 16 residues in the CDR3. The CDR3 here is CSASQGISFGYNEQFF. In nucleotides, the CDR3 is TGCAGTGCTAGCCAGGGTATTTCATTCGGTTACAATGAGCAGTTCTTC.

The chain employs TRBV4-3 and TRBJ1-6; D is unresolved. This CDR3 contains 17 residues. CDR1 is LGHNA and CDR2 is YSLEER in the germline V gene. The V end lost 0 bases, the J end lost 4 bases, and 13 bases lay between the germline ends. CDR3 in DNA: TGCGCCAGCAGCCAAGATTTCGTGGGCGGATATAATTCACCCCTCCACTTT. Its translation: CASSQDFVGGYNSPLHF.

As DNA, the CDR3 is TGCGCCAGCAGCTCGGACGGATCTCTTGAAGCTTTCTTT. Translated, it gives CASSSDGSLEAFF. The V gene is TRBV5-1, the J gene TRBJ1-1; D unresolved. V gave up 3 bases and J gave up 7 bases, with 13 bases separating them. The germline gives CDR1 SGHRS, CDR2 YFSETQ. This CDR3 is built from 13 residues.

This clonotype was detected ten times or more. The genes are TRBV28 and TRBJ1-5; no firm D call. There are 14 residues in the CDR3. With 6 bases removed from V and 6 bases from J, the gap between germline ends came to 15 bases. The germline CDR1 and CDR2 sequences are MDHEN and SYDVKM. CDR3 loop: CASSPLGGGQPQHF. As DNA, the CDR3 is TGTGCCAGCAGCCCCCTTGGAGGAGGTCAGCCCCAGCATTTT.

This chain connects TRBV7-2 to TRBJ2-2; D uncertain. This CDR3 contains 14 residues. The germline V and J ends were trimmed by 3 bases and 3 bases, with 8 bases remaining between them. CDR1 SGHTA and CDR2 FQGNSA come from the germline V gene. The CDR3 DNA is TGTGCCAGCAGCTTCAGAGGACACACCGGGGAGCTGTTTTTT. Translated: CASSFRGHTGELFF. The full variable domain, in which reference TRBV7-2 and TRBJ2-2 provide the parts outside the CDR3, is GAGVSQSPSNKVTEKGKDVELRCDPISGHTALYWYRQSLGQGLEFLIYFQGNSAPDKSGLPSDRFSAERTGGSVSTLTIQRTQQEDSAVYLCASSFRGHTGELFFGEGSRLTVL.